The 19 T cell receptor beta chains below were found in one sample sequenced in a study of cytomegalovirus exposure and HLA in healthy donors. Primers: 60 Vbeta forward and 13 Jbeta reverse. TCRdb's copy holds only in-frame clones and misses some; the assay was immunoSEQ multiplex PCR. The data hold 90,000 to 120,000 clones, with 79% observed a single time. Input material: PBMCs. Every receptor here comes from a female donor in good health and CMV-seropositive.

This chain uses TRBV25-1 with TRBJ1-4; D may be TRBD1 (5 bases). This CDR3 contains 13 residues. The germline V gene has CDR1 MGHDK and CDR2 SYGVNS. Trimming stripped 6 bases from V and 6 bases from J, with 11 bases between. The CDR3 protein is CASRGRGYEKLFF. As DNA, the CDR3 is TGTGCCAGCAGGGGACGGGGGTATGAAAAACTGTTTTTT.

The V and J genes are TRBV5-6 and TRBJ2-7, with D maybe TRBD1 (6 bases). Deletions cut 4 bases from V and 6 bases from J, with 17 bases between. CDR1 is SGHDT, CDR2 YYEEEE, per germline. CDR3 size: 14 residues. The CDR3 DNA sequence: TGTGCCAGCAGCGGGACCGGGACAATTGGCGAGCAGTACTTC. Protein product: CASSGTGTIGEQYF.

This chain connects TRBV18 to TRBJ2-1; maybe TRBD2 (6 bases). Trimming took 8 bases from V and 8 from J, leaving 19 bases between them. This CDR3 spans 14 amino acids. The germline V gene has CDR1 KGHSH and CDR2 LQKENI. This chain's CDR3 is CASTPGLPRDEQFF. For the CDR3, the DNA is TGTGCCAGCACCCCCGGACTACCTCGTGATGAGCAGTTCTTC.

This chain uses TRBV6-1 with TRBJ2-5; 9 nucleotides match TRBD2. The J segment lost 0 bases and the V segment lost 4 bases, leaving 9 bases of the junction unmatched. CDR3 length equals 17 residues. Germline assignment: CDR1 MNHNS and CDR2 SASEGT. The CDR3 DNA reads TGTGCCAGCAGTGGGGGACTAGCCAGGACTTACCAAGAGACCCAGTACTTC. This sequence encodes CASSGGLARTYQETQYF.

This clone came up once. J is TRBJ2-7 and V is TRBV5-1, with 9 bases aligning to TRBD1. Looked up from germline, CDR1 is SGHRS and CDR2 is YFSETQ. This CDR3 is built from 15 residues. V lost 5 bases to trimming and J lost 5 bases; unmatched junction nucleotides: 11. The CDR3 here is CASSRMGQGVNEQYF. For the CDR3, the DNA is TGCGCCAGCAGTAGGATGGGACAGGGAGTCAACGAGCAGTACTTC.

The rearrangement links TRBV2 to TRBJ2-7; 7 bases align to TRBD1. V was clipped by 11 bases and J by 1 base; unmatched bases: 8. The CDR3 has 13 amino acids. Germline CDR1 is SNHLY and CDR2 is FYNNEI. CDR3 amino acids: CAGRQGPSYEQYF. CDR3 nucleotide sequence: TGTGCCGGCCGACAGGGTCCTTCCTACGAGCAGTACTTC.

This chain uses TRBV29-1 with TRBJ1-1; 9 bases match TRBD1. Per germline, CDR1 SQVTM and CDR2 ANQGSEA. The J segment lost 6 bases and the V segment lost 5 bases, leaving 10 bases of the junction unmatched. The CDR3 is 14 residues long. CDR3 residues: CSVLRLGTGPEAFF. The CDR3 DNA sequence: TGCAGCGTTTTAAGGCTTGGGACAGGGCCTGAAGCTTTCTTT.

This chain connects TRBV18 to TRBJ2-3, with TRBD2 matching over 16 bases. This CDR3 is built from 17 residues. The V and J ends lost 5 bases and 3 bases, in that order; junction bases with no gene match: 5. Germline CDR1 reads KGHSH; CDR2 reads LQKENI. Written as DNA, the CDR3 is TGTGCCAGCTCATCCCCGGGACTAGCGGGGGGGACAGATACGCAGTATTTT. This codes for CASSSPGLAGGTDTQYF. The complete variable domain, with remaining parts taken from reference TRBV18 and TRBJ2-3, reads NAGVMQNPRHLVRRRGQEARLRCSPMKGHSHVYWYRQLPEEGLKFMVYLQKENIIDESGMPKERFSAEFPKEGPSILRIQQVVRGDSAAYFCASSSPGLAGGTDTQYFGPGTRLTVL.

The gene calls are TRBV5-1 and TRBJ1-2, with D perhaps matching TRBD1 (5 bases). Trimming cost V 4 bases and J 10 bases, with 20 bases left between them. The CDR3 loop spans 14 amino acids. Per germline, CDR1 SGHRS and CDR2 YFSETQ. Written as DNA, the CDR3 is TGCGCCAGCAGCCTATTCGAAGGGGCTGATGTCTACACCTTC. Translation gives CASSLFEGADVYTF.

The count of this clone is one. This chain joins TRBV5-1 and TRBJ1-1; 7 bases align to TRBD1. CDR3 length equals 18 residues. Germline trimming cut 0 bases from V and 0 bases from J; bases unmatched to any gene: 11. Germline values: CDR1 SGHRS, CDR2 YFSETQ. The CDR3 sequence: CASSLGRGRPRMNTEAFF. The DNA of the CDR3 is TGCGCCAGCAGCTTGGGGAGGGGGCGCCCCAGGATGAACACTGAAGCTTTCTTT.

The chain carries TRBV14 and TRBJ1-4; TRBD1 agrees at 8 bases. Germline V gene lookup returns CDR1 SGHDN and CDR2 FVKESK. V lost 4 bases, J lost 7 bases, and 8 bases stayed unmatched. This CDR3 has 15 amino acids. Here the CDR3 DNA reads TGTGCCAGCAGCCCGTTCAGGGGGCTGTCTGAAAAACTGTTTTTT. It specifies CASSPFRGLSEKLFF. Full variable domain (rest looked up from reference TRBV14 and TRBJ1-4): EAGVTQFPSHSVIEKGQTVTLRCDPISGHDNLYWYRRVMGKEIKFLLHFVKESKQDESGMPNNRFLAERTGGTYSTLKVQPAELEDSGVYFCASSPFRGLSEKLFFGSGTQLSVL.

The rearrangement links TRBV5-4 to TRBJ2-1; TRBD1 matches at 10 bases. CDR3 length: 15 amino acids. Losses at the gene ends were 5 bases for V and 6 bases for J; bases not matched to a gene: 8. Per the germline V gene, CDR1 is SGHNT and CDR2 is YYREEE (reference sequence). The CDR3 here is CASRNPGQGINEQFF. As DNA, the CDR3 is TGTGCCAGCAGGAATCCGGGACAGGGGATCAATGAGCAGTTCTTC. Full variable domain (rest looked up from reference TRBV5-4 and TRBJ2-1): ETGVTQSPTHLIKTRGQQVTLRCSSQSGHNTVSWYQQALGQGPQFIFQYYREEENGRGNFPPRFSGLQFPNYSSELNVNALELDDSALYLCASRNPGQGINEQFFGPGTRLTVL.

The CDR3 reads CASSPHLPRGGTDTQYF. The CDR3 nucleotides read TGCGCCAGCAGCCCTCACCTCCCTCGGGGGGGCACAGATACGCAGTATTTT. V usage is TRBV4-1 and J usage is TRBJ2-3, with 7 nucleotides matching TRBD2. This CDR3 contains 17 residues. Trimming took 4 bases from V and 1 from J; bases not matched to a gene: 11. Germline CDR1 and CDR2: MGHRA and YSYEKL.

The rearrangement uses TRBV9 and TRBJ1-1; 7 bases align to TRBD1. The trim removed 2 bases at V and 2 bases at J, leaving 6 bases unmatched. CDR3 length: 15 amino acids. Per the germline V gene, CDR1 is SGDLS and CDR2 is YYNGEE. The CDR3 loop is CASSVTGTDNTEAFF. As DNA, the CDR3 is TGTGCCAGCAGCGTTACCGGGACAGATAACACTGAAGCTTTCTTT.

The rearrangement uses TRBV7-8 and TRBJ1-1; no firm D call. The length of the CDR3 is 15 residues. Between the trimmed V and J ends, which lost 1 base and 3 bases, there was a span of 12 bases. Germline V lookup: CDR1 SGHVS, CDR2 FQNEAQ. The CDR3 loop reads CASSLGMGSYTEAFF. The CDR3 region has the DNA TGTGCCAGCAGCTTAGGCATGGGGAGTTACACTGAAGCTTTCTTT.

V gene TRBV30 combines with J gene TRBJ1-2, with TRBD1 matching 8 bases. The length of the CDR3 is 13 residues. Per the germline V gene, CDR1 is GTSNPN and CDR2 is SVGIG (reference sequence). V gave up 6 bases and J gave up 4 bases; unmatched junction bases: 7. The CDR3: CACHPDRAYGYTF. The CDR3 DNA follows: TGTGCCTGCCACCCGGACAGGGCCTATGGCTACACCTTC.

The chain recombines TRBV6-5 with TRBJ1-5; D remains unclear. Germline lookup yields CDR1 MNHEY and CDR2 SVGAGI. This CDR3 comprises 15 residues. The ends were cut back, 7 bases at V and 3 bases at J, with 16 bases in the middle. CDR3 sequence: CASNRRAADNQPQHF. CDR3 in DNA: TGTGCCAGCAATCGTCGAGCGGCTGACAATCAGCCCCAGCATTTT.

The chain uses TRBV4-1 and TRBJ2-3; maybe TRBD2 (5 bases). This CDR3 spans 16 amino acids. Germline loops: CDR1 MGHRA, CDR2 YSYEKL. V gave up 0 bases and J gave up 1 base, with 11 bases separating them. CDR3 residues: CASSQERGARTDTQYF. The CDR3, as DNA: TGCGCCAGCAGCCAAGAACGGGGAGCTCGCACAGATACGCAGTATTTT.

V and J are TRBV4-1 and TRBJ2-1, with D perhaps TRBD2 (6 bases). This CDR3 has 15 residues. The V end was cut by 3 bases, the J end by 7 bases, with 16 bases between. Germline V gene sequence: CDR1 MGHRA, CDR2 YSYEKL. The CDR3 loop is CASSHPRERGNEQFF. As DNA, the CDR3 is TGCGCCAGCAGCCATCCCCGGGAGAGGGGAAATGAGCAGTTCTTC.